The TCR beta chain under discussion was sequenced for a study of Ad26.COV2.S vaccination and SARS-CoV-2 variants. Treatment indicated: 19 received Ad26.COV2.S at low or high dose, single or two shots; about 5 received placebo; per-sample allocation not given. At day 63 after the first vaccine or placebo injection, samples were drawn. This adult donor, from Boston, was 18-55 years old. It was Wuhan-strain SARS-CoV-2 spike that the Ad26 vaccine vector expressed. Repertoires were generated with immunoSEQ multiplex PCR, while TCRdb's copy carries only in-frame clones and drops some. The sample includes hundreds of thousands of clones, roughly 90% seen only once; the top ten take over 1.3%. Study-wide points: Analyses that measured TCR breadth and depth may have underestimated total T cell responses.

As to this clone: No antigen is known for it.

The CDR3 is made up of 14 amino acids. Germline V gene data show CDR1 as SGHRS and CDR2 as YFSETQ. The V end lost 4 bases, the J end lost 1 base, and 12 bases lay between the germline ends. The chain couples TRBV5-1 to TRBJ2-7; a possible D gene is TRBD1 (6 bases). The receptor comes from a person aged 18-65 years who received the Ad26.COV2.S COVID-19 vaccine or a placebo. The input for sequencing was peripheral blood, taken in a trial of Ad26.COV2.S vaccine versus placebo. CDR3 nucleotide sequence: TGCGCCAGCAGCCCGACAGGAGATTCCTACGAGCAGTACTTC. Its translation: CASSPTGDSYEQYF.